This is a list of T cell receptor beta chains from one sample in a study of CXCR3-negative and CXCR3-positive naive CD8 T cells. From its re-call of the 5' RACE reads, TCRdb lists each CDR3 protein once, without DNA. The sample includes 45,000 to 65,000 distinct CDR3 sequences. The sequencing input was memory CD8+ T cells from blood. The receptors stem from a human donor in good health. Some clones in this sample may be carry-over from other donors' samples. CDR3s include the opening cysteine and the closing phenylalanine or tryptophan. Not every row has a clone size; where given, it reads once, few, many or a size class.

V	J	size	CDR3
TRBV29-1	TRBJ2-7	NA	CSVEETGDVYELYF
TRBV29-1	TRBJ2-1	NA	CSVEVGRRAYWNEQFF
TRBV29-1	TRBJ2-5	NA	CSVEAGEGQETQYF
TRBV4-2	TRBJ2-7	NA	CASSQDSGSSYEQYF
TRBV5-6	TRBJ2-1	NA	CASNDLGEQFF
TRBV29-1	TRBJ2-4	NA	CSVEGWDLAKNIQYF
TRBV20-1	TRBJ2-1	NA	CSGWWSGGTHPGNEQFF
TRBV7-9	TRBJ1-2	NA	CASQGAEGYGYTF
TRBV7-7	TRBJ2-1	NA	CASSPDGESTGVQFF
TRBV29-1	TRBJ2-7	NA	CSVEPDRGNEQYF
TRBV29-1	TRBJ1-2	NA	CSAPGTGDGYTF
TRBV20-1	TRBJ1-4	NA	CSARGRHANEKLFF
TRBV5-1	TRBJ2-4	NA	CASSTSTGGIEENIQYF
TRBV29-1	TRBJ1-2	NA	CSVETPANYGYTF
TRBV7-9	TRBJ1-2	NA	CASSLAITDGYTF
TRBV10-3	TRBJ2-1	NA	CATRQVGSYNEQFF
TRBV29-1	TRBJ1-1	NA	CSVEGAENTEAFF
TRBV6-4	TRBJ2-2	medium-sized	CASSDSVGTGELFF
TRBV29-1	TRBJ1-2	NA	CSVEGKGAPGLGYTF
TRBV7-8	TRBJ1-5	NA	CASSSAPGQGESSNQPQHF
TRBV5-1	TRBJ2-3	NA	CASSLLPGLAGTDTQYF
TRBV20-1	TRBJ2-2	NA	CSAGGLAGGVPGELFF
TRBV20-1	TRBJ2-3	NA	CRPVTSGLADTQYF
TRBV12-2	TRBJ2-1	NA	CASRFPRGVNEQFF
TRBV7-2	TRBJ2-5	NA	CASSPRTGVETQYF